These 32 T cell receptor beta chains share one sample of origin, sequenced in a study of blood T cells in healthy people across ages. Using a J-beta primer mix together with a sample-barcoded 5' primer, a second PCR was run for 7 to 11 cycles. One entry per CDR3 protein, called by TCRdb with MiXCR from the 5' RACE reads. The sample has 1.6 million or so distinct CDR3 sequences, about 31% seen once. The specimen was blood. These receptor sequences come from a woman between 25 and 40 years old in good health.

For this clonotype: A read error may explain this, as a much larger clone is one base away. The chain is built from TRBV10-3 and TRBJ1-6; D gene unclear. CDR1 and CDR2 (germline): ENHRY, SYGVKD. The CDR3 totals 13 residues. The CDR3 loop reads CAISDDPGLPPHF. The CDR3, as DNA: TGTGCCATCAGCGACGACCCGGGTTTACCCCCCCACTTT.

This clonotype was seen a handful of times. This sequence joins TRBV7-3 and TRBJ2-2, with TRBD2 matching over 13 bases. The CDR3 is 15 amino acids. Unmatched junction bases numbered 0, after V lost 2 bases and J lost 6 bases. Germline CDR1 reads SGHTA; CDR2 reads FQGTGA. The CDR3 region is CASSLGLAGAGELFF. The CDR3 DNA follows: TGTGCCAGCAGCTTAGGACTAGCGGGAGCCGGGGAGCTGTTTTTT.

This clonotype has a handful of counts. The V and J genes are TRBV20-1 and TRBJ2-5; 8 positions agree with TRBD1. This CDR3 has 12 amino acids. The germline V gene encodes CDR1 DFQATT and CDR2 SNEGSKA (reference sequence). V trimming: 5 bases; J trimming: 5 bases; junction bases outside the gene matches: 4. The CDR3 nucleotides are TGCAGTGCTGGACAGGGTGGGGAGACCCAGTACTTC. This sequence encodes CSAGQGGETQYF.

This clonotype was detected only a few times. This chain connects TRBV9 to TRBJ2-7, with TRBD2 as a possible D gene (6 bases). V lost 4 bases and J 4 bases, leaving 15 bases between the germline ends. In germline, CDR1 is SGDLS, CDR2 YYNGEE. The CDR3 covers 14 residues. The CDR3 loop reads CASSPEMGTYEQYF. For the CDR3, the DNA is TGTGCCAGCAGCCCCGAAATGGGGACTTACGAGCAGTACTTC.

Of note for this clonotype: This may be a read error, as it is one base from a much larger clone. The chain carries TRBV29-1 and TRBJ2-4; no clear D. TRBJ2-7 explains the end of the DNA better; the J call may be wrong. The V gene's germline CDR1 is SQVTM and CDR2 ANQGSEA. The CDR3 runs 12 residues. The CDR3 sequence is CSAEIQNYEQYF. The CDR3 DNA sequence: TGCAGCGCTGAAATCCAGAACTACGAGCAGTACTTC.

The chain has TRBV30 and TRBJ1-5; D may be TRBD1 (5 bases). Germline V gene lookup returns CDR1 GTSNPN and CDR2 SVGIG (reference sequence). There are 13 residues in the CDR3. With 3 bases removed from V and 7 bases from J, the gap between germline ends came to 13 bases. The CDR3 nucleotides read TGTGCCTGGAGCCCCGGGGCAGGGCAGCCCCAGCATTTT. Encoded protein: CAWSPGAGQPQHF.

V gene TRBV10-3 combines with J gene TRBJ1-1; D remains unclear. The CDR3 loop spans 15 amino acids. From germline, CDR1 is ENHRY and CDR2 SYGVKD. Trimming removed 4 bases from V and 1 base from J, with 13 bases in between. CDR3 loop: CAISGSEGRNTEAFF. CDR3 in DNA: TGTGCCATCAGTGGATCGGAAGGGCGGAACACTGAAGCTTTCTTT.

The rearrangement uses TRBV20-1 and TRBJ2-3, with 12 nucleotides matching TRBD1. Germline trimming cut 5 bases from V and 6 bases from J; bases unmatched to any gene: 3. CDR1 and CDR2 (germline): DFQATT, SNEGSKA (reference sequence). This CDR3 spans 13 amino acids. CDR3 sequence: CSAGTGGADTQYF. The CDR3 bases are TGCAGTGCTGGGACAGGGGGCGCGGATACGCAGTATTTT.

There are a few counts of this clonotype. The rearrangement uses TRBV5-1 and TRBJ2-7, with D tentatively TRBD2 (5 bases). This CDR3 is 14 amino acids long. Trimming left V 2 bases short and J 4 bases short, with 13 bases between. Germline CDR1 is SGHRS and CDR2 is YFSETQ. The CDR3 loop is CASSFSPGKYEQYF. CDR3 DNA: TGCGCCAGCAGCTTCTCACCGGGGAAATACGAGCAGTACTTC. Full variable domain (missing parts from reference TRBV5-1 and TRBJ2-7): KAGVTQTPRYLIKTRGQQVTLSCSPISGHRSVSWYQQTPGQGLQFLFEYFSETQRNKGNFPGRFSGRQFSNSRSEMNVSTLELGDSALYLCASSFSPGKYEQYFGPGTRLTVT.

CDR3 sequence: CASSLETGAATNEKLFF. The DNA of the CDR3 is TGCGCCAGCAGCTTGGAGACGGGGGCTGCAACTAATGAAAAACTGTTTTTT. V usage is TRBV5-1 and J usage is TRBJ1-4; perhaps TRBD1 as D (6 bases). The CDR3 consists of 17 residues. Trimming took off 0 bases at V and 0 bases at J, with 12 bases between the two ends. Per the germline V gene, CDR1 is SGHRS and CDR2 is YFSETQ.

V and J are TRBV6-5 and TRBJ2-1; TRBD2 agrees at 8 bases. V gave up 6 bases and J gave up 4 bases; unmatched junction bases: 11. The CDR3 extends over 16 amino acids. CDR1 MNHEY and CDR2 SVGAGI come from the germline V gene. Here the CDR3 DNA reads TGTGCCAGCAGGCCGGGAGGGCTAGGATCTTACAATGAGCAGTTCTTC. Amino acid sequence: CASRPGGLGSYNEQFF.

The sample holds a few counts of this clonotype. The genes are TRBV7-9 and TRBJ1-1; D is undetermined. Germline lookup yields CDR1 SEHNR and CDR2 FQNEAQ (reference sequence). V was trimmed by 5 bases and J by 1 base, leaving 11 bases between them. This CDR3 contains 14 residues. In DNA, the CDR3 is TGTGCCAGCAGCCCGAGTATTCCGAACACTGAAGCTTTCTTT. Encoded protein: CASSPSIPNTEAFF.

About this clonotype itself: It is likely a read error, because the conserved phenylalanine at the end of the CDR3 is missing. V and J are TRBV29-1 and TRBJ2-1; 9 nucleotides line up with TRBD2. This CDR3 comprises 14 residues. Germline CDR1 is SQVTM and CDR2 is ANQGSEA. J was trimmed by 7 bases and V by 7 bases; bases with no gene match: 11. The CDR3 nucleotides read TGCAGCGCTGATGGGGTAGCGGGGGTGAATGAGCAGTTCGTC. Protein: CSADGVAGVNEQFV.

This clonotype was recorded a few times. V usage is TRBV15 and J usage is TRBJ2-3, with 8 nucleotides matching TRBD1. The CDR3 is made up of 16 amino acids. J lost 2 bases, V lost 5 bases, and 9 bases had no gene match. Looked up from germline, CDR1 is LNHNV and CDR2 is YYDKDF (reference sequence). The CDR3 DNA reads as TGTGCCACCAGCTCTCTGGACAGGGAAGACACAGATACGCAGTATTTT. This gives the protein CATSSLDREDTDTQYF.

The chain has TRBV6-5 and TRBJ1-1; tentatively, D is TRBD1 (5 bases). Per the germline V gene, CDR1 is MNHEY and CDR2 is SVGAGI. The germline V and J ends were trimmed by 6 bases and 5 bases, with 16 bases remaining between them. The CDR3 runs 14 residues. The CDR3 reads CASSYVGERTEAFF. The CDR3 nucleotides read TGTGCCAGCAGCTACGTGGGGGAGAGGACTGAAGCTTTCTTT.

The genes are TRBV12-3 or TRBV12-4 and TRBJ2-7; a possible D gene is TRBD1 (5 bases). The CDR3 is 14 residues long. The V gene lost 0 bases and the J gene lost 6 bases, with 12 bases spanning the gap. The CDR3 reads CASSLAGVSGEQYF. As DNA, the CDR3 is TGTGCCAGCAGTTTAGCAGGGGTCAGTGGCGAGCAGTACTTC.

This clonotype was observed once. This chain connects TRBV4-2 to TRBJ2-5, with 7 bases matching TRBD2. Germline V gene data show CDR1 as LGHNA and CDR2 as YNFKEQ. The CDR3 is 19 residues long. J was trimmed by 3 bases and V by 2 bases; bases with no gene match: 18. The CDR3 is CASSQYVGTIAGEEETQYF. The DNA of the CDR3 is TGTGCCAGCAGCCAATACGTGGGAACGATTGCGGGAGAAGAAGAGACCCAGTACTTC.

J is TRBJ2-1 and V is TRBV3-1, with 10 nucleotides matching TRBD2. The V segment lost 1 base and the J segment 12 bases; nucleotides outside the gene matches: 18. From germline, CDR1 is LGHDT and CDR2 YNNKEL (reference sequence). The CDR3 is made up of 18 amino acids. The CDR3 spells CASSQGYGGAGLALVQFF. As DNA, the CDR3 is TGTGCCAGCAGCCAAGGGTATGGGGGTGCGGGACTAGCGTTAGTGCAGTTCTTC.

This chain links TRBV9 with TRBJ2-3; no reliable D call. CDR1 and CDR2 (germline): SGDLS, YYNGEE. The CDR3 totals 15 residues. V gave up 0 bases and J gave up 6 bases, with 14 bases separating them. The CDR3 sequence is CASSVASASLDTQYF. The CDR3 DNA sequence: TGTGCCAGCAGCGTAGCTTCTGCTAGTTTGGATACGCAGTATTTT.

The CDR3 spells CSASTAEGNTEAFF. CDR3 nucleotide sequence: TGCAGTGCTAGCACCGCCGAGGGGAACACTGAAGCTTTCTTT. The chain is built from TRBV20-1 and TRBJ1-1; the D is unclear. V lost 3 bases and J 1 base, leaving 12 bases between the germline ends. Germline V CDR1 and CDR2: DFQATT, SNEGSKA (reference sequence). This CDR3 has 14 amino acids.

This clonotype was observed a handful of times. The genes are TRBV20-1 and TRBJ1-5; 10 positions match TRBD1. Germline CDR1 reads DFQATT; CDR2 reads SNEGSKA (reference sequence). This CDR3 is built from 15 residues. J lost 8 bases, V lost 4 bases, and 11 bases had no gene match. CDR3 residues: CSATSKDRGLEPQHF. The CDR3 DNA reads TGCAGTGCTACTTCCAAAGACAGGGGGCTTGAGCCCCAGCATTTT.

The V gene is TRBV7-2, the J gene TRBJ1-6; D is ambiguous. There are 14 residues in the CDR3. Germline V gene data show CDR1 as SGHTA and CDR2 as FQGNSA. V lost 6 bases and J 4 bases, leaving 10 bases between the germline ends. In nucleotides, the CDR3 is TGTGCCAGCAGTTCTCGAGGGTATAATTCACCCCTCCACTTT. Translation: CASSSRGYNSPLHF.

The chain has TRBV4-2 and TRBJ2-1, with TRBD2 matching over 10 bases. CDR1 and CDR2 (germline): LGHNA, YNFKEQ. This CDR3 has 16 amino acids. Unmatched junction bases numbered 7, after V lost 1 base and J lost 7 bases. This chain's CDR3 is CASSQVGLAGVNEQFF. The CDR3 region has the DNA TGTGCCAGCAGCCAAGTTGGCCTAGCGGGGGTTAATGAGCAGTTCTTC.

Many counts were recorded for this clonotype. For the CDR3, the DNA is TGTGCCAGCAGCCAAGCGGAGGAACCGGAGACCCAGTACTTC. Translated, it gives CASSQAEEPETQYF. The gene calls are TRBV4-2 and TRBJ2-5, with a possible D match to TRBD2 (5 bases). There are 14 residues in the CDR3. CDR1 LGHNA and CDR2 YNFKEQ come from the germline V gene. V was shortened by 1 base and J by 5 bases, with 11 bases between the two germline ends.

V is TRBV20-1 and J is TRBJ1-5; TRBD1 aligns across 7 bases. The V and J ends lost 3 bases and 2 bases, in that order; junction bases with no gene match: 7. This CDR3 contains 15 residues. The germline gives CDR1 DFQATT, CDR2 SNEGSKA (reference sequence). DNA of the CDR3: TGCAGTGCTAGTTCAGGGGGAGGGGGCAATCAGCCCCAGCATTTT. Encoded protein: CSASSGGGGNQPQHF.

Here the CDR3 DNA reads TGTGCCAGCAGCGGGGGGGATAGCAATCAGCCCCAGCATTTT. Translation gives CASSGGDSNQPQHF. V usage is TRBV9 and J usage is TRBJ1-5; possible D gene TRBD1, 5 bases. The CDR3 loop spans 14 amino acids. The germline V gene encodes CDR1 SGDLS and CDR2 YYNGEE. Trimming pared 3 bases from V and 0 bases from J, leaving 7 bases between.

In its sample, this clonotype was seen a few times. V gene TRBV20-1 combines with J gene TRBJ2-7, with D perhaps matching TRBD2 (8 bases). In germline, CDR1 is DFQATT, CDR2 SNEGSKA (reference sequence). The CDR3 consists of 14 residues. The CDR3 nucleotides read TGCAGCGTAGGGGGCGGGGGGCTCGCCTACGAGCAGTACTTC. The encoded protein is CSVGGGGLAYEQYF.

This clonotype has only a few counts. V is TRBV6-6 and J is TRBJ2-4; TRBD1 or TRBD2 may be the D gene (6 bases each). The DNA end is more similar to TRBJ2-7, so the J call may be wrong. The CDR3 is 14 amino acids. CDR1 is MNHNY and CDR2 is SVGAGI in the germline V gene (reference sequence). CDR3 region: CASMKGGVSYEQYF. The DNA for the CDR3 is TGTGCCAGCATGAAGGGGGGAGTTTCCTACGAGCAGTACTTC.

In its sample, this clonotype was seen a few times. The chain uses TRBV20-1 and TRBJ2-1; 8 positions agree with TRBD2. Germline loops: CDR1 DFQATT, CDR2 SNEGSKA (reference sequence). This CDR3 has 14 residues. The CDR3 DNA reads as TGCTGCATCACTCCCGGACTAGCTCTCAATGAGCAGTTCTTC. This gives the protein CCITPGLALNEQFF.

This clonotype was seen only a few times. The chain links TRBV4-1 to TRBJ2-1, with D possibly called TRBD1 or TRBD2 (5 bases each). The CDR3 runs 15 residues. Germline loops: CDR1 MGHRA, CDR2 YSYEKL. The V end lost 1 base, the J end lost 10 bases, and 17 bases lay between the germline ends. This CDR3 is CASSQGRGQAGEQFF. In nucleotides, the CDR3 is TGCGCCAGCAGCCAAGGAAGAGGGCAGGCAGGGGAGCAGTTCTTC.

This clonotype has at least ten counts. The genes are TRBV20-1 and TRBJ2-7; D not resolved. Looked up from germline, CDR1 is DFQATT and CDR2 is SNEGSKA (reference sequence). CDR3 length: 10 amino acids. V dropped 6 bases and J dropped 4 bases, with 7 bases sitting between them. Here the CDR3 DNA reads TGCAGTGCCCGATTATACGAGCAGTACTTC. This gives the protein CSARLYEQYF.

The genes are TRBV6-1 and TRBJ1-2; 7 nucleotides line up with TRBD1. This CDR3 region has 15 residues. The ends lost 4 bases at V and 2 bases at J; junction bases unmatched: 7. The germline gives CDR1 MNHNS, CDR2 SASEGT. The CDR3 here is CASSAPGGGNYGYTF. For the CDR3, the DNA is TGTGCCAGCAGTGCTCCAGGGGGGGGAAACTATGGCTACACCTTC.